The rows below give T cell receptor beta chains drawn from one sample of a study of T cell responses to AZD1222 COVID-19 vaccine. Libraries were prepared by immunoSEQ multiplex PCR; TCRdb keeps only in-frame clonotypes and omits some of them. The table lists about 110,000 clones, 89% of them singletons, with approximately 3.1% in the top ten. The sequenced sample was peripheral blood, obtained on day 0 of MenACWY control vaccination. These TCRs come from an adult in good health. CDR3s include the opening cysteine and the closing phenylalanine or tryptophan. A D gene is named only where the DNA matches it firmly. Clone size is given for some rows only: seen once, a few or many times, or a class if the clone is expanded.

V: TRBV11-1; D: .; J: TRBJ2-1; size: .; CDR3: CASSLGGRGRGDEQFF; DNA: TGTGCCAGCAGCTTAGGGGGCAGGGGAAGGGGAGATGAGCAGTTCTTC
V: TRBV11-2; D: .; J: TRBJ1-2; size: .; CDR3: CASSLGRVEGYTF; DNA: TGTGCCAGCAGCTTAGGCCGGGTTGAAGGCTACACCTTC
V: TRBV12-3/TRBV12-4; D: .; J: TRBJ1-1; size: few; CDR3: CASSFLMNTEAFF; DNA: TGTGCCAGCAGTTTCCTCATGAACACTGAAGCTTTCTTT
V: TRBV7-3; D: TRBD2; J: TRBJ2-1; size: .; CDR3: CASSLTVGTSNEQFF; DNA: TGTGCCAGCAGCTTAACCGTAGGGACTAGCAATGAGCAGTTCTTC
V: TRBV3-1/TRBV3-2; D: TRBD2; J: TRBJ2-3; size: .; CDR3: CASSQGMVAGASTDTQYF; DNA: TGTGCCAGCAGCCAAGGAATGGTAGCGGGGGCCTCCACAGATACGCAGTATTTT
V: TRBV6-6; D: .; J: TRBJ2-7; size: .; CDR3: CASKSRDVLSYEQYF; DNA: TGTGCCAGCAAGAGTCGGGACGTACTATCCTACGAGCAGTACTTC
V: TRBV5-1; D: .; J: TRBJ1-4; size: .; CDR3: CASSLAGNEKLFF; DNA: TGCGCCAGCAGCTTGGCAGGCAATGAAAAACTGTTTTTT
V: TRBV19; D: .; J: TRBJ2-7; size: .; CDR3: CASAGSYEQYF; DNA: TGTGCCAGTGCGGGGTCCTACGAGCAGTACTTC
V: TRBV5-1; D: .; J: TRBJ1-1; size: .; CDR3: CASSLTEFNTEAFF; DNA: TGCGCCAGCAGCCTAACAGAGTTTAACACTGAAGCTTTCTTT
V: TRBV2; D: TRBD1; J: TRBJ1-1; size: .; CDR3: CASSQQGLNTEAFF; DNA: TGTGCCAGCAGTCAACAGGGGCTGAACACTGAAGCTTTCTTT
V: TRBV19; D: .; J: TRBJ2-7; size: .; CDR3: CASSTGFRWRMGLDEQYF; DNA: TGTGCCAGTAGTACGGGATTTAGATGGAGAATGGGTTTGGACGAGCAGTACTTC
V: TRBV6-9; D: .; J: TRBJ1-2; size: .; CDR3: CASSPGLDYGYTF; DNA: TGTGCCAGCAGTCCCGGACTCGACTATGGCTACACCTTC
V: TRBV19; D: .; J: TRBJ1-2; size: .; CDR3: CASKDAVQSYGYTF; DNA: TGTGCCAGTAAAGATGCGGTACAGTCTTATGGCTACACCTTC
V: TRBV19; D: TRBD2; J: TRBJ2-1; size: .; CDR3: CASSVSSGGPYEQFF; DNA: TGTGCCAGTAGTGTTTCGAGCGGGGGGCCCTATGAGCAGTTCTTC
V: TRBV7-9; D: TRBD1; J: TRBJ2-5; size: .; CDR3: CASSLVGTGGPWETQYF; DNA: TGTGCCAGCAGCTTAGTAGGGACAGGGGGCCCATGGGAGACCCAGTACTTC
V: TRBV6-6; D: .; J: TRBJ2-3; size: .; CDR3: CASSYYPGQQKDTQYF; DNA: TGTGCCAGCAGTTACTACCCCGGCCAGCAAAAGGACACGCAGTATTTT
V: TRBV7-2; D: TRBD1; J: TRBJ2-7; size: .; CDR3: CASSSSGTVYEQYF; DNA: TGTGCCAGCAGCTCCTCCGGGACAGTCTACGAGCAGTACTTC
V: TRBV14; D: TRBD1; J: TRBJ2-5; size: .; CDR3: CASSPGTGWGEETQYF; DNA: TGTGCTAGCAGCCCAGGGACAGGGTGGGGAGAAGAGACCCAGTACTTC
V: TRBV7-3; D: .; J: TRBJ1-1; size: .; CDR3: CASSLKGLKWNTEAFF; DNA: TGTGCCAGCAGCTTAAAAGGCCTAAAGTGGAACACTGAAGCTTTCTTT
V: TRBV2; D: .; J: TRBJ2-1; size: .; CDR3: CASSERQGPYNEQFF; DNA: TGTGCCAGCAGTGAAAGGCAAGGCCCCTACAATGAGCAGTTCTTC
V: TRBV3-1/TRBV3-2; D: .; J: TRBJ1-5; size: .; CDR3: CASSQDLVQGQPQHF; DNA: TGTGCCAGCAGCCAAGACCTTGTACAGGGCCAGCCCCAGCATTTT
V: TRBV4-3; D: .; J: TRBJ1-5; size: once; CDR3: CASSQDPHRDDGGIQPQHF; DNA: TGCGCCAGCAGCCAAGACCCTCACCGGGACGACGGAGGCATTCAGCCCCAGCATTTT
V: TRBV5-4; D: TRBD2; J: TRBJ2-4; size: .; CDR3: CASSSRLAGTLRGAKNIQYF; DNA: TGTGCCAGCAGCTCCCGACTAGCGGGGACCCTGAGGGGGGCCAAAAACATTCAGTACTTC
V: TRBV27; D: TRBD2; J: TRBJ2-7; size: .; CDR3: CASSLLSGGSYEQYF; DNA: TGTGCCAGCAGTTTACTTAGCGGGGGATCCTACGAGCAGTACTTC
V: TRBV9; D: TRBD1; J: TRBJ2-3; size: .; CDR3: CASSVGPGQGYTDTQYF; DNA: TGTGCCAGCAGCGTAGGGCCGGGACAGGGCTACACAGATACGCAGTATTTT
V: TRBV11-2; D: .; J: TRBJ2-7; size: .; CDR3: CASSGAGYEQYF; DNA: TGTGCCAGCAGCGGGGCAGGGTACGAGCAGTACTTC
V: TRBV29-1; D: .; J: TRBJ1-2; size: .; CDR3: CSARTMTGDTYGYTF; DNA: TGCAGCGCCCGGACAATGACCGGGGACACCTATGGCTACACCTTC
V: TRBV7-3; D: .; J: TRBJ2-5; size: .; CDR3: CASSLSGVGETQYF; DNA: TGTGCCAGCAGCTTAAGTGGGGTTGGGGAGACCCAGTACTTC
V: TRBV3-1/TRBV3-2; D: .; J: TRBJ1-1; size: .; CDR3: CASSPQFGNTEAFF; DNA: TGTGCCAGCAGCCCCCAATTCGGGAACACTGAAGCTTTCTTT
V: TRBV5-4; D: .; J: TRBJ2-3; size: .; CDR3: CASSLAGALISTDTQYF; DNA: TGTGCCAGCAGCTTGGCGGGGGCCCTTATCAGCACAGATACGCAGTATTTT
V: TRBV5-1; D: TRBD2; J: TRBJ2-5; size: .; CDR3: CASSLGLAGGPQETQYF; DNA: TGCGCCAGCAGCCTTGGACTAGCGGGGGGCCCCCAAGAGACCCAGTACTTC
V: TRBV11-2; D: .; J: TRBJ1-6; size: .; CDR3: CASSLKWTVITGTLSPLHF; DNA: TGTGCCAGCAGCTTGAAGTGGACGGTGATAACTGGTACTCTTTCACCCCTCCACTTT
V: TRBV7-2; D: .; J: TRBJ1-6; size: .; CDR3: CASRDSEVPLHF; DNA: TGTGCCAGCAGGGACTCGGAGGTGCCCCTCCACTTT
V: TRBV2; D: .; J: TRBJ1-2; size: .; CDR3: CASMAGHGYTF; DNA: TGTGCCAGCATGGCGGGGCATGGCTACACCTTC
V: TRBV10-3; D: TRBD1; J: TRBJ1-2; size: .; CDR3: CAISQLTGGDYGYTF; DNA: TGTGCCATCAGTCAGCTCACAGGGGGCGACTATGGCTACACCTTC
V: TRBV7-4; D: .; J: TRBJ2-7; size: once; CDR3: CASSLDLRGLVYSEQYF; DNA: TGTGCCAGCAGCTTAGACTTGAGGGGATTGGTTTATAGCGAGCAGTACTTC
V: TRBV10-3; D: TRBD1; J: TRBJ2-7; size: .; CDR3: CAISGGRTGGDEQYF; DNA: TGTGCCATCAGTGGGGGGCGGACAGGGGGAGACGAGCAGTACTTC
V: TRBV4-2; D: TRBD2; J: TRBJ2-5; size: .; CDR3: CASSQGNGGAVETQYF; DNA: TGTGCCAGCAGCCAAGGGAACGGGGGGGCCGTGGAGACCCAGTACTTC
V: TRBV5-6; D: .; J: TRBJ1-1; size: once; CDR3: CASSLRRTEAFF; DNA: TGTGCCAGCAGCTTGCGGAGGACTGAAGCTTTCTTT
V: TRBV3-1/TRBV3-2; D: TRBD1; J: TRBJ1-1; size: .; CDR3: CASSQDRAGTEAFF; DNA: TGTGCCAGCAGCCAGGACAGGGCGGGCACTGAAGCTTTCTTT
V: TRBV28; D: TRBD1; J: TRBJ1-1; size: .; CDR3: CASSSSGTGENTEAFF; DNA: TGTGCCAGCAGTTCCTCCGGGACAGGGGAAAACACTGAAGCTTTCTTT
V: TRBV5-1; D: TRBD1; J: TRBJ1-4; size: .; CDR3: CASSADTQGAKLFF; DNA: TGCGCCAGCAGCGCCGATACACAGGGGGCAAAACTGTTTTTT
V: TRBV7-3; D: TRBD1; J: TRBJ1-1; size: .; CDR3: CASSSGQGIEAFF; DNA: TGTGCCAGCAGCTCGGGACAGGGGATTGAAGCTTTCTTT
V: TRBV19; D: TRBD1; J: TRBJ1-6; size: once; CDR3: CASRSTTGRNSPLHF; DNA: TGTGCCAGTAGATCCACGACAGGGAGGAATTCACCCCTCCACTTT